The 2 T cell receptor beta chains below were found in one sample sequenced in a study of early T cells in non-severe SARS-CoV-2 infection. From the 5' RACE reads, TCRdb called clonotypes with MiXCR, one entry per CDR3 protein. Altogether 60,000 to 65,000 distinct CDR3 sequences are present, approximately 9.2% being singletons, with the ten largest covering over 10%. Sequenced here: whole blood, sampled at baseline. Receptors originate from an adult who was a healthcare worker with PCR-confirmed SARS-CoV-2 infection or an uninfected control (not recorded which).

In this sample, this clonotype turned up a few times. The junction shows a germline mismatch at one end, possibly a read error. V is TRBV5-6 and J is TRBJ2-5, with 12 bases matching TRBD2. CDR3 length: 15 amino acids. Germline V CDR1 and CDR2: SGHDT, YYEEEE. CDR3 in amino acids: CVSSLTSGGQETQYF. The CDR3 nucleotides are TGTGTCAGCAGCCTGACTAGCGGGGGCCAAGAGACCCAGTACTTC.

This clonotype was observed at least ten times. The chain joins TRBV5-5 to TRBJ2-6; D gene ambiguous. The CDR3 consists of 17 residues. Trimming took 1 base from V and 1 from J, leaving 12 bases between them. Germline CDR1 and CDR2: SGHKS and YYEKEE (reference sequence). The CDR3 DNA sequence: TGTGCCAGCAGCTTGAGGGCTAATCCTTCTGGGGCCAACGTCCTGACTTTC. This sequence encodes CASSLRANPSGANVLTF.